This is a list of T cell receptor beta chains from one sample in a study of T cell responses to AZD1222 COVID-19 vaccine. Assay used: immunoSEQ multiplex PCR; TCRdb lists only in-frame clones, some missing. The sample contains 140,000 to 150,000 clones, under 95% of which appear only once. The sequencing here drew on peripheral blood, taken on day 0 of AZD1222 vaccination. The receptors were sampled from an adult in good health. The CDR3 runs from the conserved cysteine through the conserved F or W. A D gene is named only where the DNA matches it firmly. The size field is filled for only some rows; it gives once, few, many or a size class.

v_gene	len	abundance	j_gene	d_gene	CDR3aa	CDR3nt
TRBV19	14	.	TRBJ1-6	.	CASSIGTDNSPLHF	TGTGCCAGTAGTATAGGGACAGATAATTCACCCCTCCACTTT
TRBV5-6	15	.	TRBJ1-4	.	CASSTTSATNEKLFF	TGTGCCAGCAGCACGACCAGTGCAACTAATGAAAAACTGTTTTTT
TRBV7-9	13	.	TRBJ1-5	.	CASSARHDQPQHF	TGTGCCAGCAGCGCCCGACACGATCAGCCCCAGCATTTT
TRBV19	13	.	TRBJ1-5	.	CASSIKGYQPQHF	TGTGCCAGTAGTATAAAAGGCTATCAGCCCCAGCATTTT
TRBV24-1	16	.	TRBJ1-3	.	CATSDLGTASGNTIYF	TGTGCCACCAGTGATTTGGGCACGGCCTCTGGAAACACCATATATTTT
TRBV6-2/TRBV6-3	13	.	TRBJ1-5	.	CASSYEANQPQHF	TGTGCCAGCAGTTACGAGGCCAATCAGCCCCAGCATTTT
TRBV28	14	.	TRBJ1-2	.	CASTTLLDSMGYTF	TGTGCCAGCACCACATTGTTGGACAGTATGGGCTACACCTTC
TRBV6-5	12	.	TRBJ1-1	.	CAIQRLGTEAFF	TGTGCCATCCAGAGGCTGGGCACTGAAGCTTTCTTT
TRBV12-3/TRBV12-4	11	.	TRBJ2-7	.	CASGRGYEQYF	TGTGCCAGCGGGAGAGGATACGAGCAGTACTTC
TRBV3-1/TRBV3-2	12	.	TRBJ1-2	.	CASSLPGGAYTF	TGTGCCAGCAGCCTCCCCGGAGGTGCCTACACCTTC
TRBV19	14	.	TRBJ2-1	.	CASSSGGPYNEQFF	TGTGCCAGTAGTAGCGGGGGCCCTTACAATGAGCAGTTCTTC
TRBV2	14	.	TRBJ2-2	.	CASSAFGGLGELFF	TGTGCCAGCAGTGCATTTGGGGGACTCGGGGAGCTGTTTTTT
TRBV7-8	15	.	TRBJ2-3	.	CASSVRLSSTDTQYF	TGTGCCAGCAGCGTGCGGCTCAGTAGCACAGATACGCAGTATTTT
TRBV6-5	15	.	TRBJ1-1	.	CASSYSGTPNTEAFF	TGTGCCAGCAGTTACTCCGGGACACCGAACACTGAAGCTTTCTTT
TRBV29-1	13	.	TRBJ1-1	.	CSAQGQPNTEAFF	TGCAGCGCTCAGGGCCAGCCGAACACTGAAGCTTTCTTT
TRBV30	16	.	TRBJ2-3	.	CAWTAGLGVSTDTQYF	TGTGCCTGGACAGCGGGCCTTGGGGTTAGCACAGATACGCAGTATTTT
TRBV6-1	10	.	TRBJ2-1	.	CASSELSKFF	TGTGCCAGCAGTGAATTAAGTAAGTTCTTC
TRBV2	13	.	TRBJ2-7	TRBD1	CASRGRTGGEQYF	TGTGCCAGCAGGGGCCGGACAGGGGGTGAGCAGTACTTC
TRBV24-1	13	.	TRBJ1-5	.	CATSAGGNQPQHF	TGTGCCACCAGTGCAGGGGGCAATCAGCCCCAGCATTTT
TRBV6-4	14	.	TRBJ1-6	.	CASREDRNNSPLHF	TGTGCCAGCAGGGAAGACAGAAATAATTCACCCCTCCACTTT
TRBV7-9	15	.	TRBJ2-5	TRBD1	CASSLGDRAKETQYF	TGTGCCAGCAGCTTAGGGGACAGGGCGAAAGAGACCCAGTACTTC
TRBV10-3	15	once	TRBJ2-7	.	CAIAPGQGAPYEQYF	TGTGCCATCGCCCCAGGGCAGGGAGCCCCCTACGAGCAGTACTTC
TRBV18	15	.	TRBJ2-1	TRBD1	CASSPPGQGYNEQFF	TGTGCCAGCTCACCACCGGGACAGGGCTACAATGAGCAGTTCTTC
TRBV19	14	.	TRBJ2-3	.	CASSIVLATDTQYF	TGTGCCAGTAGTATTGTACTAGCTACAGATACGCAGTATTTT
TRBV7-9	14	.	TRBJ2-1	.	CASSFESSYNEQFF	TGTGCCAGCAGCTTCGAGAGCTCCTACAATGAGCAGTTCTTC
TRBV9	15	.	TRBJ2-7	TRBD2	CASSVSGINAYEQYF	TGTGCCAGCAGCGTGAGCGGGATAAATGCCTACGAGCAGTACTTC
TRBV28	13	.	TRBJ1-6	.	CASNRGNNSPLHF	TGTGCCAGCAACCGGGGAAATAATTCACCCCTCCACTTT
TRBV19	16	.	TRBJ2-3	TRBD1	CASGGRRQGHTDTQYF	TGTGCCAGTGGGGGACGGCGACAGGGGCACACAGATACGCAGTATTTT
TRBV11-3	18	.	TRBJ2-4	.	CASSLVGGRGVAKNIQYF	TGTGCCAGCAGCTTAGTCGGGGGTCGAGGGGTAGCCAAAAACATTCAGTACTTC
TRBV4-2	15	.	TRBJ1-2	.	CASSQDRGGGYGYTF	TGTGCCAGCAGCCAAGATCGGGGGGGCGGCTATGGCTACACCTTC
TRBV4-2	15	.	TRBJ2-7	.	CASSPGLQGTYEQYF	TGTGCCAGCAGCCCAGGCCTCCAGGGAACCTACGAGCAGTACTTC
TRBV29-1	13	.	TRBJ1-1	TRBD1	CSVGQGVDTEAFF	TGCAGCGTTGGACAGGGGGTGGATACTGAAGCTTTCTTT
TRBV5-1	14	.	TRBJ2-7	.	CASSLDGNTYEQYF	TGCGCCAGCAGCTTGGACGGGAACACCTACGAGCAGTACTTC